This T cell receptor beta chain is from a study of immune evolution from preneoplasia to lung adenocarcinoma. A note on this clone: Its target is not known.

General study points: T cell clonality was higher in KRAS-mutant than EGFR-mutant or wild-type nodules. From normal lung to invasive adenocarcinoma, top clone frequencies appeared to decrease.

Germline CDR1 reads MNHNS; CDR2 reads SASEGT. This CDR3 region has 16 residues. Germline trimming cut 1 base from V and 7 bases from J; bases unmatched to any gene: 7. TCRdb's table, derived via immunoSEQ multiplex PCR, lists solely in-frame clones and lacks some. Here the sample spans about 5,400 clones, around 87% being singletons. The chain has TRBV6-1 and TRBJ2-1, with 10 bases fitting TRBD1. Sample: FFPE invasive lung adenocarcinoma tissue. This clonotype originated in a person between 50 and 69 years old with lung adenocarcinoma. The CDR3 nucleotides are TGTGCCAGCAGTGAAGGTCTGGGGACAGGGGTGAATGAGCAGTTCTTC. It encodes CASSEGLGTGVNEQFF.